This T cell receptor (beta chain) stems from a study of blood T cell repertoires in COVID-19. Study details: Acute and convalescent COVID-19 samples came from the United States, Italy and Spain. PBMCs, B-cell-depleted T cells, or T cells provided the cDNA or gDNA that made up the material.

In the source study's methods: How many nucleated cells were present was estimated from reference gene primer amplification. Produced via immunoSEQ multiplex PCR; TCRdb's table is partial and in-frame only. Clone size and the V and J calls come from that table; the DNA yielded D and trimming. The sample shows about 120,000 clones, 82% of them seen only once. CDR1 MNHEY and CDR2 SVGAGI come from the germline V gene. J gave up 6 bases and V 6 bases, and 11 bases lay outside the gene matches. This CDR3 spans 14 amino acids. Sequences were obtained from peripheral blood. This sequence was found in a woman in her sixties or seventies with acute or convalescent COVID-19. The V call is TRBV6-5, the J call TRBJ2-7, with TRBD1 identical over 7 bases. CDR3 region: CASSSQRGRGEQYF. Written as DNA, the CDR3 is TGTGCCAGCAGCAGCCAAAGGGGGCGCGGCGAGCAGTACTTC.